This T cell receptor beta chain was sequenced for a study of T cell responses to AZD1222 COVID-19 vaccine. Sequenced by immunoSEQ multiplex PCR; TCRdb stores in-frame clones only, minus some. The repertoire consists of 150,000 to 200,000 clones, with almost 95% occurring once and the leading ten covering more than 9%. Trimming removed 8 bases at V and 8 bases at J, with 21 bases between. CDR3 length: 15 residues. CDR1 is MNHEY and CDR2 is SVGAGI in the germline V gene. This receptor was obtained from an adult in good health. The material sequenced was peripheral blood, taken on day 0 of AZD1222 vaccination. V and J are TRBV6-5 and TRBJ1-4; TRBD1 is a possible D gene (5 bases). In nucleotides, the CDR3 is TGTGCCAGCCTACTGCACAGAATCGGGGGGGAAAAACTGTTTTTT. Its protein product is CASLLHRIGGEKLFF.